This T cell receptor beta chain was sequenced for a study of control samples from healthy donors and cancer patients (dated by TCRdb to the early 2020s). The library relied on the immunoSEQ multiplex PCR assay. Drawn from immuneACCESS, this table holds only the in-frame rearrangements with V and J called that TCRdb kept. Clones are partly lost; checked studies trace under half to an unresolved V gene and leave the rest unexplained. The sample yields 90,000 to 100,000 clones; over 60% were counted once. The top ten clones comprise roughly 10% of the sample. Note on this clone: Its antigen remains undetermined. Base qualities are not provided; no much larger clone lies one nucleotide away.

The CDR3 runs 15 amino acids, cysteine and phenylalanine included. Here the CDR3 DNA is all that survives: 45 bases in frame from base 1. V trim: 4 bases; J trim: 5 bases; unmatched bases: 5. Based on the germline V gene (reference sequence), the CDR1 and CDR2 sequences are LNHDA and SQIVND. This sequence uses TRBV19 and TRBJ2-3, with 11 central nucleotides matching TRBD1. The sequence was collected from a woman aged 25 to 39 in good health. What was sequenced was blood. The nucleotides read TGTGCCAGTAGTAGGACAGGGGGCTTGGGAGATACGCAGTATTTT. It specifies CASSRTGGLGDTQYF.